This is a list of T cell receptor beta chains from one sample in a study of shared clonotypes between healthy human individuals. Method: immunoSEQ multiplex PCR; TCRdb's copy keeps in-frame clones and lacks some. The table lists about 2.4 million clones, 90% to 95% of them singletons. What was sequenced was naive CD4+ T cells from PBMCs. These receptors were taken from a man between 18 and 35 years old in good health. Some clones in this sample may be carry-over from other donors' samples. CDR3s include the opening cysteine and the closing phenylalanine or tryptophan.

cdr3_aa: CASSLSILGRAGEKLFF
v_call: TRBV27
j_call: TRBJ1-4

cdr3_aa: CASSLGIKMGETQYF
v_call: TRBV5-1
j_call: TRBJ2-5

cdr3_aa: CASSRTVGVGEKLFF
v_call: TRBV19
j_call: TRBJ1-4

cdr3_aa: CASSVAANTEAFF
v_call: TRBV10-2
j_call: TRBJ1-1

cdr3_aa: CASSLTGSHRSNQPQHF
v_call: TRBV7-2
j_call: TRBJ1-5

cdr3_aa: CASSGVRGPYEQYF
v_call: TRBV10-1
j_call: TRBJ2-7

cdr3_aa: CASSLASGSTGELFF
v_call: TRBV5-1
j_call: TRBJ2-2

cdr3_aa: CSVEGAAYNEQFF
v_call: TRBV29-1
j_call: TRBJ2-1

cdr3_aa: CASSVLRQPAIPYNEQFF
v_call: TRBV27
j_call: TRBJ2-1

cdr3_aa: CSVEGGRGYNEQFF
v_call: TRBV29-1
j_call: TRBJ2-1

cdr3_aa: CASKSSLFYNEQFF
v_call: TRBV2
j_call: TRBJ2-1

cdr3_aa: CASSLAGETGRGGYTF
v_call: TRBV5-1
j_call: TRBJ1-2

cdr3_aa: CASSLEGIREQFF
v_call: TRBV7-2
j_call: TRBJ2-1

cdr3_aa: CASSGPYRETQYF
v_call: TRBV9
j_call: TRBJ2-5

cdr3_aa: CASSLVGDYGDTQYF
v_call: TRBV28
j_call: TRBJ2-3

cdr3_aa: CASRKSYEQYF
v_call: TRBV6-6
j_call: TRBJ2-7

cdr3_aa: CATSIGLAGGTGELFF
v_call: TRBV15
j_call: TRBJ2-2

cdr3_aa: CASSLGSTPGLDGYTF
v_call: TRBV5-1
j_call: TRBJ1-2

cdr3_aa: CASLEGGGSGNEQFF
v_call: TRBV28
j_call: TRBJ2-1

cdr3_aa: CASSRDRNYGYTF
v_call: TRBV6-1
j_call: TRBJ1-2

cdr3_aa: CAISEGVGNTIYF
v_call: TRBV10-3
j_call: TRBJ1-3

cdr3_aa: CASSPPGDRVLSGANVLTF
v_call: TRBV28
j_call: TRBJ2-6

cdr3_aa: CASTPDGRAEQYF
v_call: TRBV28
j_call: TRBJ2-7

cdr3_aa: CASSVGVYGYTF
v_call: TRBV9
j_call: TRBJ1-2

cdr3_aa: CASSRVGYGYTF
v_call: TRBV28
j_call: TRBJ1-2

cdr3_aa: CASSTGSGAEQFF
v_call: TRBV7-9
j_call: TRBJ2-1

cdr3_aa: CASNLAGGRYEQYF
v_call: TRBV28
j_call: TRBJ2-7

cdr3_aa: CASSLRGTNEQFF
v_call: TRBV7-3
j_call: TRBJ2-1

cdr3_aa: CASSQDQGYGEQFF
v_call: TRBV14
j_call: TRBJ2-1

cdr3_aa: CASSVDLADTGELFF
v_call: TRBV9
j_call: TRBJ2-2

cdr3_aa: CASSEQHRATNEKLFF
v_call: TRBV6-1
j_call: TRBJ1-4

cdr3_aa: CASSLANEKLFF
v_call: TRBV2
j_call: TRBJ1-4

cdr3_aa: CSAMSGANYGYTF
v_call: TRBV29-1
j_call: TRBJ1-2

cdr3_aa: CASSPGTGHTGELFF
v_call: TRBV18
j_call: TRBJ2-2

cdr3_aa: CASSLYRRGNTGELFF
v_call: TRBV11-2
j_call: TRBJ2-2

cdr3_aa: CASSLGQGARDTQYF
v_call: TRBV7-3
j_call: TRBJ2-3

cdr3_aa: CASSIGGQVTSGANVLTF
v_call: TRBV19
j_call: TRBJ2-6

cdr3_aa: CASKLWGTSGEQYF
v_call: TRBV28
j_call: TRBJ2-7

cdr3_aa: CASIAPGTGNTIYF
v_call: TRBV6-1
j_call: TRBJ1-3

cdr3_aa: CASSPTGGTGVYEQFF
v_call: TRBV7-6
j_call: TRBJ2-1

cdr3_aa: CASSSIQENTGELFF
v_call: TRBV5-1
j_call: TRBJ2-2

cdr3_aa: CASSLVGKGPQHF
v_call: TRBV27
j_call: TRBJ1-5

cdr3_aa: CASSWAGGETQYF
v_call: TRBV7-7
j_call: TRBJ2-5

cdr3_aa: CASSPTLAGGQETQYF
v_call: TRBV18
j_call: TRBJ2-5

cdr3_aa: CASSTLAGGPGETQYF
v_call: TRBV19
j_call: TRBJ2-5